The 18 T cell receptor beta chains given below trace back to one sample, sequenced in a study of cytomegalovirus exposure and HLA in healthy donors. With 60 Vbeta and 13 Jbeta primers, the PCR was carried out. Profiling relied on immunoSEQ multiplex PCR, and the TCRdb table lists in-frame clones only, not all of them. This sample contains some 72,000 clones. Sample: PBMCs. These receptors were taken from a man between 25 and 39 years old in good health and CMV-seronegative.

This chain uses TRBV5-6 with TRBJ1-5; D is unresolved. The CDR3 spans 14 residues. Germline CDR1 reads SGHDT; CDR2 reads YYEEEE. Trimming left V 4 bases short and J 5 bases short, with 13 bases between. Written as DNA, the CDR3 is TGTGCCAGCAGCCTAGCGGGCCCCTATCAGCCCCAGCATTTT. Translation: CASSLAGPYQPQHF.

The chain joins TRBV28 to TRBJ1-2; 12 bases line up with TRBD1. The germline gives CDR1 MDHEN, CDR2 SYDVKM. With 4 bases clipped from V and 7 bases from J, the junction kept 4 bases outside the gene matches. CDR3 length: 14 residues. The CDR3 spells CASSSPGQGAGYTF. The CDR3 coding sequence is TGTGCCAGCAGTTCGCCGGGACAGGGGGCTGGCTACACCTTC.

The V call is TRBV5-4, the J call TRBJ1-2; 7 nucleotides line up with TRBD1. The CDR3 contains 13 residues. V shed 3 bases and J 8 bases; nucleotides not matched to a gene: 7. Per the germline V gene, CDR1 is SGHNT and CDR2 is YYREEE (reference sequence). The CDR3 nucleotides read TGTGCCAGCAGCTCACCAGGGGGTTGGGGCTACACCTTC. It translates to CASSSPGGWGYTF.

V and J are TRBV6-5 and TRBJ1-1; no firm D call. V gave up 0 bases and J gave up 7 bases, with 12 bases separating them. This CDR3 spans 14 amino acids. Per the germline V gene, CDR1 is MNHEY and CDR2 is SVGAGI. In DNA form, the CDR3 reads TGTGCCAGCAGTTACTCCCGGGGAGAGGGTGAAGCTTTCTTT. It encodes CASSYSRGEGEAFF.

The chain is built from TRBV6-5 and TRBJ1-2; D gene uncertain. This CDR3 is 12 amino acids long. Germline V gene sequence: CDR1 MNHEY, CDR2 SVGAGI. Trimming removed 5 bases at V and 7 bases at J, with 11 bases between. CDR3 DNA: TGTGCCAGCAGTCCCACAGATGGTGGCTACACCTTC. Translated, it gives CASSPTDGGYTF.

The genes are TRBV25-1 and TRBJ2-7, with D uncertain. CDR3 length: 13 amino acids. From germline, CDR1 is MGHDK and CDR2 SYGVNS. V dropped 8 bases and J dropped 2 bases, with 13 bases sitting between them. This chain's CDR3 is CASRPTGAYEQYF. In nucleotides, the CDR3 is TGTGCCAGCCGGCCAACGGGTGCCTACGAGCAGTACTTC.

J is TRBJ1-2 and V is TRBV6-1, with D perhaps TRBD1 (5 bases). V lost 10 bases, J lost 7 bases, and 22 bases lay in between. The CDR3 totals 14 residues. CDR1 MNHNS and CDR2 SASEGT come from the germline V gene. The CDR3 DNA sequence: TGTGCCACCTCCAGGGCCCCCGGTAAGAGTGGCTACACCTTC. Amino acid sequence: CATSRAPGKSGYTF.

This sequence joins TRBV5-4 and TRBJ1-2; no reliable D call. The CDR3 is made up of 14 amino acids. The ends were cut back, 3 bases at V and 3 bases at J, with 12 bases in the middle. Per germline, CDR1 SGHNT and CDR2 YYREEE (reference sequence). The CDR3 sequence: CASSSAGGDYGYTF. The DNA for the CDR3 is TGTGCCAGCAGCTCGGCCGGCGGGGACTATGGCTACACCTTC.

The V and J genes are TRBV7-2 and TRBJ2-7; 7 nucleotides agree with TRBD1. Trimming took 1 base from V and 3 from J; bases not matched to a gene: 6. Germline V CDR1 and CDR2: SGHTA, FQGNSA. This CDR3 comprises 15 residues. CDR3 region: CASSLVGTAGYEQYF. As DNA, the CDR3 is TGTGCCAGCAGCTTAGTCGGGACAGCTGGCTACGAGCAGTACTTC.

This chain joins TRBV29-1 and TRBJ2-1; 9 positions agree with TRBD2. CDR1 is SQVTM, CDR2 ANQGSEA, per germline. The CDR3 runs 15 residues. The junction had 10 bases not matched to a gene; V was cut back by 6 bases and J by 4 bases. In DNA form, the CDR3 reads TGCAGCGTAGGCTCTCTTGCGGGGGGGTACAATGAGCAGTTCTTC. Its translation: CSVGSLAGGYNEQFF.

The gene calls are TRBV4-1 and TRBJ2-5; 7 nucleotides agree with TRBD1. The V gene's germline CDR1 is MGHRA and CDR2 YSYEKL. Germline trimming cut 3 bases from V and 1 base from J; bases unmatched to any gene: 11. The CDR3 covers 17 residues. This CDR3 reads CASSQKQGPFFQETQYF. The DNA for the CDR3 is TGCGCCAGCAGCCAGAAACAGGGGCCCTTCTTCCAAGAGACCCAGTACTTC.

V usage is TRBV29-1 and J usage is TRBJ2-3; 7 positions match TRBD2. The CDR3 is 16 amino acids. From germline, CDR1 is SQVTM and CDR2 ANQGSEA. After removal of 6 bases from V and 2 bases from J, the junction contained 14 bases not matched to a gene. CDR3 residues: CSVGRGGAGATDTQYF. The DNA of the CDR3 is TGCAGCGTGGGTAGAGGAGGGGCGGGAGCCACAGATACGCAGTATTTT.

The chain has TRBV4-1 and TRBJ1-1; D unresolved. This CDR3 comprises 14 residues. With 0 bases removed from V and 0 bases from J, the gap between germline ends came to 5 bases. Germline loops: CDR1 MGHRA, CDR2 YSYEKL. In nucleotides, the CDR3 is TGCGCCAGCAGCCAAGAAGCAATGAACACTGAAGCTTTCTTT. Translating gives CASSQEAMNTEAFF.

The J gene is TRBJ1-1, the V gene TRBV5-1; unclear D gene. V lost 4 bases and J 4 bases, leaving 14 bases between the germline ends. The CDR3 length is 14 residues. CDR1 is SGHRS, CDR2 YFSETQ, per germline. The CDR3 DNA is TGCGCCAGCAGCCACCCTAACCCGAGCACTGAAGCTTTCTTT. It codes for CASSHPNPSTEAFF.

CDR3 sequence: CASSPPSGRANNEQFF. The CDR3 bases are TGTGCCAGCTCACCACCGAGCGGGAGGGCCAACAATGAGCAGTTCTTC. This chain connects TRBV18 to TRBJ2-1; the match to TRBD2 covers 10 bases. Germline trimming cut 0 bases from V and 5 bases from J; bases unmatched to any gene: 4. The V gene's germline CDR1 is KGHSH and CDR2 LQKENI. The CDR3 consists of 16 residues.

The V call is TRBV5-4, the J call TRBJ1-1, with TRBD1 matching 9 bases. The CDR3 spans 12 residues. With V trimmed by 2 bases and J by 13 bases, 6 bases remained unmatched. Germline CDR1 SGHNT, CDR2 YYREEE (reference sequence). The CDR3 DNA reads as TGTGCCAGCAGCTTAGGGACAGGGAATCGTTTCTTT. Translating it yields CASSLGTGNRFF.

The rearrangement links TRBV6-1 to TRBJ1-2, with 8 bases that match TRBD1. Germline V gene lookup returns CDR1 MNHNS and CDR2 SASEGT. This CDR3 is 14 amino acids long. Unmatched junction bases numbered 3, after V lost 4 bases and J lost 2 bases. The CDR3 region has the DNA TGTGCCAGCAGTGCGGGGACAGGCAACTATGGCTACACCTTC. This codes for CASSAGTGNYGYTF.

The V call is TRBV6-5, the J call TRBJ2-6, with unresolved D. Trimming took 0 bases from V and 3 from J, leaving 6 bases between them. Germline V gene data show CDR1 as MNHEY and CDR2 as SVGAGI. The length of the CDR3 is 15 residues. This CDR3 reads CASSYSVSGANVLTF. The CDR3 region has the DNA TGTGCCAGCAGTTACTCGGTCAGTGGGGCCAACGTCCTGACTTTC.